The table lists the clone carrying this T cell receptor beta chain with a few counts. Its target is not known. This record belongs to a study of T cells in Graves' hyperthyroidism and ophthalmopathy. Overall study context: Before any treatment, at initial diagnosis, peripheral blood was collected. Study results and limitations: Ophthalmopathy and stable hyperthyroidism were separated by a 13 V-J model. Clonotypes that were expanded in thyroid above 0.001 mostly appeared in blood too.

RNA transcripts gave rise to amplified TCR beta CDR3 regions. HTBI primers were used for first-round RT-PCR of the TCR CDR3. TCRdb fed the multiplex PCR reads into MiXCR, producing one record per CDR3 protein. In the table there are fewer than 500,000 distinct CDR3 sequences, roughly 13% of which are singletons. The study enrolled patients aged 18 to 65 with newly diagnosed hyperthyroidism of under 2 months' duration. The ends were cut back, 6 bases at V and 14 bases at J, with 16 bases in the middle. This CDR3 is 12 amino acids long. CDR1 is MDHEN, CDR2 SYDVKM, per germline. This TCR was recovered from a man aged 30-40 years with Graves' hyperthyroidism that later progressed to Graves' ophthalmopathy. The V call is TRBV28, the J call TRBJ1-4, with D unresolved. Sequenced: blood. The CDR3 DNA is TGTGCCAGCAGGACTGTTAATGAACGGCTGTTTTTT. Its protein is CASRTVNERLFF.